The table lists the clone carrying this T cell receptor (beta chain) with a few counts. Its antigen is still unknown. The data derive from a study of T cells in pancreatic ductal adenocarcinoma. Study observations and caveats: Compared with tumor, blood showed more total productive templates and around 8-fold more clonotypes. Mean clonality was approximately 0.1 in tumors and 0.065 to 0.075 in blood, not significantly different.

Between the trimmed V and J ends, which lost 6 bases and 4 bases, there was a span of 12 bases. The CDR3 covers 13 residues. CDR1 is MNHEY and CDR2 is SMNVEV in the germline V gene (reference sequence). The selected patients with pancreatic ductal adenocarcinoma had surgery but no neoadjuvant therapy. Sequenced by immunoSEQ multiplex PCR; TCRdb stores in-frame clones only, minus some. The table shows some 16,000 clones, with around nine tenths occurring only once. This receptor was obtained from a human donor with pancreatic ductal adenocarcinoma. The chain carries TRBV27 and TRBJ1-1; a possible D gene is TRBD1 (6 bases). The sample was PBMCs. The CDR3 loop reads CASRETGITEAFF. Here the CDR3 DNA reads TGTGCCAGCAGGGAAACAGGGATCACTGAAGCTTTCTTT.